The present entry profiles one T cell receptor beta chain with its context. Assay: immunoSEQ multiplex PCR; the TCRdb copy retains only in-frame clones and omits some. The sample holds approximately 150,000 clones; roughly 90% are singletons and the top ten take more than 1.3%. The V end lost 7 bases, the J end lost 6 bases, and 18 bases lay between the germline ends. Germline V gene sequence: CDR1 MNHEY, CDR2 SMNVEV (reference sequence). The CDR3 contains 14 residues. This record comes from a study of T cell responses to AZD1222 COVID-19 vaccine. At the level of the study: The study pooled second doses at about 4 or about 12 weeks.

This clonotype was obtained from an adult in good health. This specimen was peripheral blood, taken on day 0 of AZD1222 vaccination. The chain uses TRBV27 and TRBJ1-1, with TRBD1 as a possible D gene (5 bases). CDR3 region: CASKNRGKMAEAFF. Written as DNA, the CDR3 is TGTGCCAGCAAGAATCGGGGGAAAATGGCTGAAGCTTTCTTT.